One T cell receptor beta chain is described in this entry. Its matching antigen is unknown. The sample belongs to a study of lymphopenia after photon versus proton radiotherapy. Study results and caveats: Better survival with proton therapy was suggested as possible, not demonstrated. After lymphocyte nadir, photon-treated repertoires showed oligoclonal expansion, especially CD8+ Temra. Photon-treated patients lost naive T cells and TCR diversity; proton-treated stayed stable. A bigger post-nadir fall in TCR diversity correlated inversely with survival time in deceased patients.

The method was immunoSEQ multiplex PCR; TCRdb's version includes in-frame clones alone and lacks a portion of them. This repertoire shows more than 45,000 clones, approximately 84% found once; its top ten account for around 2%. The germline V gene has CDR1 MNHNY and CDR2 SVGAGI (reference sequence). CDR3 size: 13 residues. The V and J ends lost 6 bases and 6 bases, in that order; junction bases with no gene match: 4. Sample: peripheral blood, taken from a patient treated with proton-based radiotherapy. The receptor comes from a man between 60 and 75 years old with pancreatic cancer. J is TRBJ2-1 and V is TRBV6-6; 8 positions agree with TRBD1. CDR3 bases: TGTGCCAGCAGGCAGGGGGCGGGCAATGAGCAGTTCTTC. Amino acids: CASRQGAGNEQFF.